This T cell receptor beta chain was obtained from a study of blood T cell repertoires in COVID-19. Background on the study: Collection of acute and convalescent COVID-19 samples took place in the United States, Italy and Spain. In each case, the material was cDNA or gDNA derived from T cells, B-cell-depleted T cells, or PBMCs.

Authors' processing steps: Nucleated cell counts were estimated from reference gene primer amplification. Assay: immunoSEQ multiplex PCR; the TCRdb copy retains only in-frame clones and omits some. The V and J calls and clone size are taken from that table; D and trimming were inferred from the DNA. Of about 100,000 clones listed, around 81% are singletons. Germline CDR1 is SGDLS and CDR2 is YYNGEE. Deletions cut 3 bases from V and 4 bases from J, with 7 bases between. CDR3 length equals 12 residues. The clonotype was recovered from a man aged 50 to 59 with active or convalescent COVID-19. This chain joins TRBV9 and TRBJ1-2, with D perhaps TRBD1 (5 bases). Sequences were obtained from peripheral blood. The CDR3 loop reads CASSDDSYGYTF. Here the CDR3 DNA reads TGTGCCAGCAGCGACGACAGCTATGGCTACACCTTC.